A selection of T cell receptor beta chains follows, all from one sample in a study of identical twins' blood T cells. TCRdb reprocessed the 5' RACE reads with MiXCR, giving one entry per CDR3 protein. The sample comprises hundreds of thousands of distinct CDR3 sequences, around 30% of which are singletons, and roughly 5.5% rests with the top ten. The specimen was PBMCs. The receptors shown here come from a woman aged 18-55 years in good health. The CDR3 runs from the conserved cysteine through the conserved F or W. The order of the fields is CDR3 DNA, CDR3 protein, D gene, CDR3 length, clone size, J gene, V gene. A D gene is named only where the DNA matches it firmly. Expanded clones get a size class; other rows say once, few or many, or leave the size out.

TGTGCCAGCAGCTTGGAATTGACGGACTATGGCTACACCTTC | CASSLELTDYGYTF | NA | 14 | NA | TRBJ1-2 | TRBV5-4
TGCAGTGCTAGAGATCCCAGCGCGGAGAGCTCCTACAATGAGCAGTTCTTC | CSARDPSAESSYNEQFF | NA | 17 | many | TRBJ2-1 | TRBV20-1
TGTGCCAGCAGCACGGGGCCGAGGTTGAATCAGCCCCAGCATTTT | CASSTGPRLNQPQHF | NA | 15 | NA | TRBJ1-5 | TRBV12-3/TRBV12-4
TGTGCCAGCAGCCAGGACGGTTTTGGGCCAAAGAGCACCCAGTACTTC | CASSQDGFGPKSTQYF | NA | 16 | NA | TRBJ2-5 | TRBV4-2
TGTGCCAGCAGCCGAGGACTAGCGGCGAACACCGGGGAGCTGTTTTTT | CASSRGLAANTGELFF | TRBD2 | 16 | NA | TRBJ2-2 | TRBV14
TGCAGCGTTGAGGGCAGGGGCGGCCCAGATACGCAGTATTTT | CSVEGRGGPDTQYF | NA | 14 | NA | TRBJ2-3 | TRBV29-1
TGCAGCGTTGCTTCCGGCAGGACATTCTCTGGAAACACCATATATTTT | CSVASGRTFSGNTIYF | NA | 16 | many | TRBJ1-3 | TRBV29-1
TGTGCCAGCACCCTACCCGGGGAGCTGTTTTTT | CASTLPGELFF | NA | 11 | NA | TRBJ2-2 | TRBV12-3/TRBV12-4
TGTGCCAGCAGCTTACGCGCGGGGGGGGTCTACAATGAGCAGTTCTTC | CASSLRAGGVYNEQFF | TRBD2 | 16 | few | TRBJ2-1 | TRBV7-9
TGTGCCAGCAGCTTAGACGCGTGGGAGAGCACCGGGGAGCTGTTTTTT | CASSLDAWESTGELFF | NA | 16 | NA | TRBJ2-2 | TRBV7-2
TGCGCCAGCAGCTCCTTGACAGGGGAGGAGACCCAGTACTTC | CASSSLTGEETQYF | TRBD1 | 14 | few | TRBJ2-5 | TRBV5-1
TGCAGCGCCGGGACAGGGGGCGCTACCGGGGAGCTGTTTTTT | CSAGTGGATGELFF | TRBD1 | 14 | few | TRBJ2-2 | TRBV29-1
TGTGCCAGCAAGCTAACGTGGCAGCCCACACGATTGAACACTGAAGCTTTCTTT | CASKLTWQPTRLNTEAFF | NA | 18 | NA | TRBJ1-1 | TRBV6-5